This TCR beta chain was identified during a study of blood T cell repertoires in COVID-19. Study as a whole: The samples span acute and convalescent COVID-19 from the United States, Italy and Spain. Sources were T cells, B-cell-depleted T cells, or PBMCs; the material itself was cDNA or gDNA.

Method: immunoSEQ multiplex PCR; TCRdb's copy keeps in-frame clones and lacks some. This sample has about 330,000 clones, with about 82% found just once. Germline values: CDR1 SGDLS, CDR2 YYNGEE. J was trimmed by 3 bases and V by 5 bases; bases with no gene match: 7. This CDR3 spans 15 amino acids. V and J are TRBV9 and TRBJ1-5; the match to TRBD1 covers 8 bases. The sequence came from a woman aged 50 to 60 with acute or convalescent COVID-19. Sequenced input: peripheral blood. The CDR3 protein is CASRAPGGYNQPQHF. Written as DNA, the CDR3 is TGTGCCAGCAGAGCGCCAGGGGGCTACAATCAGCCCCAGCATTTT.